What follows describes a single TCR beta chain. Its specificity is not known. One junction end disagrees with the germline gene, perhaps due to a read error. The sample originates from a study of CD8+CD57+ T cells in acquired aplastic anemia. Study-level results: Patients had roughly 31 CD8+ CDR3 sequences in common with controls (the shared set).

The template used for profiling TCR beta VDJ and CDR3 was genomic DNA. Using its own MiXCR run on the reads, TCRdb lists one record per CDR3 protein. The sample has some 220,000 distinct CDR3 sequences, 34% seen once; the top ten hold 0.95% to 1.2%. The TCR comes from a human donor in good health, serving as a control. The specimen was sorted CD4+, CD8+, or CD8+CD57+ T cells (not recorded which) from PBMCs.

The CDR3 sequence: CAGRKQPNTEASF. The CDR3 bases are TGTGCCGGCAGGAAACAGCCAAACACTGAAGCTTCCTTT. The chain joins TRBV2 to TRBJ1-1; unclear D gene. From germline, CDR1 is SNHLY and CDR2 FYNNEI. The CDR3 has 13 residues.